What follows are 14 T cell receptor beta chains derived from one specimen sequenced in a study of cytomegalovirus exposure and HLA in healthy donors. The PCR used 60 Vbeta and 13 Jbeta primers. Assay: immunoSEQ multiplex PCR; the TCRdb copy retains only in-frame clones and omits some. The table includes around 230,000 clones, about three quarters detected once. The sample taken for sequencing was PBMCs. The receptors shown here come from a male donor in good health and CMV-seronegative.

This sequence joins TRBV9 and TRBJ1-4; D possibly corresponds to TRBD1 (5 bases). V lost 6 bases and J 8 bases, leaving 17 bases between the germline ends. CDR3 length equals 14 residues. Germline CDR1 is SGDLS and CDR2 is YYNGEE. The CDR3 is CASTIGQGDEKLFF. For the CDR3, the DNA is TGTGCCAGCACCATTGGGCAGGGTGACGAAAAACTGTTTTTT.

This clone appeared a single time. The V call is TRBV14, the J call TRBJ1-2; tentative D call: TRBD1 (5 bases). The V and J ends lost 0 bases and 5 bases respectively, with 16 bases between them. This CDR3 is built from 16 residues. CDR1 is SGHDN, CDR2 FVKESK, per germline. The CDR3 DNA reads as TGTGCCAGCAGCCAAGAAGGGGCAGGGCGGTGGTATGGCTACACCTTC. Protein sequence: CASSQEGAGRWYGYTF.

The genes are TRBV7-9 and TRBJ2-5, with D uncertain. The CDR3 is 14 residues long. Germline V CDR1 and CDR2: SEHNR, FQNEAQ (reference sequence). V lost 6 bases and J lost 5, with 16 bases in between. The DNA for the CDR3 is TGTGCCAGCAGGACTGATTGGATTTCCGAGACCCAGTACTTC. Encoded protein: CASRTDWISETQYF.

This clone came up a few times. The CDR3 spells CASSSLGSGTGDGYTF. CDR3 bases: TGTGCCAGCAGTTCTCTCGGATCAGGGACAGGGGATGGCTACACCTTC. The chain uses TRBV27 and TRBJ1-2; 10 bases fit TRBD1. The CDR3 sequence is 16 residues long. The junction had 11 bases not matched to a gene; V was cut back by 4 bases and J by 6 bases. Germline-derived CDR1 and CDR2 are MNHEY and SMNVEV (reference sequence).

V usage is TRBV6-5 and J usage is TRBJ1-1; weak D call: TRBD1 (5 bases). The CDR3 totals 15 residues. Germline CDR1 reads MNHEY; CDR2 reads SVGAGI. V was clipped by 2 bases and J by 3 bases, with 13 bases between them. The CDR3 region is CASSYGLDSDTEAFF. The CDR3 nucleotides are TGTGCCAGCAGTTACGGCCTCGACAGCGACACTGAAGCTTTCTTT.

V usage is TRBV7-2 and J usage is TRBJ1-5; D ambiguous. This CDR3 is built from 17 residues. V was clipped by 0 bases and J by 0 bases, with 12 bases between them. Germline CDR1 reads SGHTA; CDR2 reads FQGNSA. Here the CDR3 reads CASSLAAKQTSNQPQHF. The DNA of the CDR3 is TGTGCCAGCAGCTTAGCGGCAAAACAGACTAGCAATCAGCCCCAGCATTTT. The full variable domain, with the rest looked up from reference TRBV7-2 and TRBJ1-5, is GAGVSQSPSNKVTEKGKDVELRCDPISGHTALYWYRQSLGQGLEFLIYFQGNSAPDKSGLPSDRFSAERTGGSVSTLTIQRTQQEDSAVYLCASSLAAKQTSNQPQHFGDGTRLSIL.

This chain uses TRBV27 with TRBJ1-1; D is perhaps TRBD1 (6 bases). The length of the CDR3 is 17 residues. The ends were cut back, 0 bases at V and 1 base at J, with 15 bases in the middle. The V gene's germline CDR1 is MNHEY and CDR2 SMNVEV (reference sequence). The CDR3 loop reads CASSLSRQAMTNTEAFF. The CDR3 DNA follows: TGTGCCAGCAGTTTATCCAGACAGGCCATGACGAACACTGAAGCTTTCTTT.

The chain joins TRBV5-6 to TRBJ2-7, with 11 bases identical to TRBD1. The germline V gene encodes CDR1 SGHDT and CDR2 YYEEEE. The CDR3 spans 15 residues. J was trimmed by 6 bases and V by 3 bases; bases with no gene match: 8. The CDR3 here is CASSWDGTGGIEQYF. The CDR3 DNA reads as TGTGCCAGCAGCTGGGACGGGACAGGGGGGATCGAGCAGTACTTC.

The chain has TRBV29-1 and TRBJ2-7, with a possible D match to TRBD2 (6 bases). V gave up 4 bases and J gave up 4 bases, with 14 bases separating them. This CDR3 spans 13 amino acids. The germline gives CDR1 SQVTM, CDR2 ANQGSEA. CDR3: CSVGLGGRYEQYF. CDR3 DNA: TGCAGCGTTGGGCTGGGAGGAAGGTACGAGCAGTACTTC.

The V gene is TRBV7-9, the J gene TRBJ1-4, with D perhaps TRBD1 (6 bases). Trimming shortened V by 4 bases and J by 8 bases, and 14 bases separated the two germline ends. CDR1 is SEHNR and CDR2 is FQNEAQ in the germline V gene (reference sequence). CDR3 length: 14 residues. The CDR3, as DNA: TGTGCCAGCAGCTCGAGGACAGCAGCCGAAAAACTGTTTTTT. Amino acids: CASSSRTAAEKLFF. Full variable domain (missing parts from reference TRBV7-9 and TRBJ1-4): DTGVSQNPRHKITKRGQNVTFRCDPISEHNRLYWYRQTLGQGPEFLTYFQNEAQLEKSRLLSDRFSAERPKGSFSTLEIQRTEQGDSAMYLCASSSRTAAEKLFFGSGTQLSVL.

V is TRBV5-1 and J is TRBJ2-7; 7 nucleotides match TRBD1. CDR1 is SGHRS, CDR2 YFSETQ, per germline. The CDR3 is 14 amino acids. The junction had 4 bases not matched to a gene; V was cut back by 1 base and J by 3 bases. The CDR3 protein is CASSLRQGVYEQYF. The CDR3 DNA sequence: TGCGCCAGCAGCTTGCGGCAGGGGGTCTACGAGCAGTACTTC.

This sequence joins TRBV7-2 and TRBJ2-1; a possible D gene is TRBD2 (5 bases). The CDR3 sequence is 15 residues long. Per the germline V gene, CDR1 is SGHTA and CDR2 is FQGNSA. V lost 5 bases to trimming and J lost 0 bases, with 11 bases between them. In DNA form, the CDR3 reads TGTGCCAGCAGCCCCTTGAGGGACTCCTACAATGAGCAGTTCTTC. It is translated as CASSPLRDSYNEQFF.

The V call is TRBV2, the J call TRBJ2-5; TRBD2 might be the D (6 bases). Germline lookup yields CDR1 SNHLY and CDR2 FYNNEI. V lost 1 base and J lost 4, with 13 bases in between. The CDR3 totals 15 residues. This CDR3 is CASSEVGLPGETQYF. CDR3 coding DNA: TGTGCCAGCAGTGAAGTCGGACTACCAGGAGAGACCCAGTACTTC.

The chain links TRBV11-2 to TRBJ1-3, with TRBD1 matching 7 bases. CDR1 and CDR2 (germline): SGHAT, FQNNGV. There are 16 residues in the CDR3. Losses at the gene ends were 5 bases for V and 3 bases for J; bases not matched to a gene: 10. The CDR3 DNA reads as TGTGCCAGCAGCCGCACCCCACAGGGGAGTGGAAACACCATATATTTT. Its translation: CASSRTPQGSGNTIYF.